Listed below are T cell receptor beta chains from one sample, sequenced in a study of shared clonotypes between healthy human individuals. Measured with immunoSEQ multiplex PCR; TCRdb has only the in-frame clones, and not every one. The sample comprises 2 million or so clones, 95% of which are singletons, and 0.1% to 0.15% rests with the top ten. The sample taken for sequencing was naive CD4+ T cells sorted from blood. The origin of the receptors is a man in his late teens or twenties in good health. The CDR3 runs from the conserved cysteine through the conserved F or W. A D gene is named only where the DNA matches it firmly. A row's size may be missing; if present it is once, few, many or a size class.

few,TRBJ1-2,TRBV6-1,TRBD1,CASRADRASNYGYTF,TGTGCCAGCAGAGCCGACAGGGCATCAAACTATGGCTACACCTTC
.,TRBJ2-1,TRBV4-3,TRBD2,CASSQGLAGANEQFF,TGCGCCAGCAGCCAGGGACTAGCGGGAGCGAATGAGCAGTTCTTC
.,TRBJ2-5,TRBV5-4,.,CASSLGGTQYF,TGTGCCAGCAGCTTGGGTGGGACCCAGTACTTC
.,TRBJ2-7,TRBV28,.,CASSLKGREQYF,TGTGCCAGCAGTTTAAAAGGTCGGGAGCAGTACTTC
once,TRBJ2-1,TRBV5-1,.,CASSLDMAQPAYNEQFF,TGCGCCAGCAGCTTGGATATGGCGCAACCTGCCTACAATGAGCAGTTCTTC
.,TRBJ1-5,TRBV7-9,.,CASSLGDAASGNQPQHF,TGTGCCAGCAGCTTGGGTGACGCCGCCTCGGGCAATCAGCCCCAGCATTTT
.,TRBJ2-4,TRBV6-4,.,CASSVSHPGIQYF,TGTGCCAGCAGTGTCAGCCACCCGGGCATTCAGTACTTC
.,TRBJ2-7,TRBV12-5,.,CASGLAIAGSYEQYF,TGTGCTAGTGGTTTGGCGATAGCTGGCTCCTACGAGCAGTACTTC
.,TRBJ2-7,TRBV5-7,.,CASSTGTDSYEQYF,TGTGCCAGCAGTACCGGGACTGACTCCTACGAGCAGTACTTC
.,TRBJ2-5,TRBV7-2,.,CASTRGGVRQETQYF,TGTGCCAGCACCCGAGGGGGGGTACGTCAAGAGACCCAGTACTTC
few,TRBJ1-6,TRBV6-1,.,CASSELDSNSPLHF,TGTGCCAGCAGTGAGCTGGACAGTAATTCACCCCTCCACTTT
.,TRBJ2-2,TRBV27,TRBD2,CASSLLAGKHGELFF,TGTGCCAGCAGTTTACTAGCGGGTAAACACGGGGAGCTGTTTTTT
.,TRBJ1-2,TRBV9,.,CASSPSGGYGYTF,TGTGCCAGCAGCCCCTCCGGGGGCTATGGCTACACCTTC
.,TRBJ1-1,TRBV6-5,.,CASSYSKGMNTEAFF,TGTGCCAGCAGTTACTCGAAAGGGATGAACACTGAAGCTTTCTTT
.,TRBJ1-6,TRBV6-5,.,CASSYSSYNSPLHF,TGTGCCAGCAGTTACTCCTCCTATAATTCACCCCTCCACTTT
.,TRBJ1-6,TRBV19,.,CASSIVSSSYNSPLHF,TGTGCCAGTAGTATTGTCTCCAGCTCCTATAATTCACCCCTCCACTTT
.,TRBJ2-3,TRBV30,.,CAWGQEDTQYF,TGTGCCTGGGGGCAGGAGGATACGCAGTATTTT
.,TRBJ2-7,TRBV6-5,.,CASGEGGTYEQYF,TGTGCCTCCGGGGAGGGGGGTACCTACGAGCAGTACTTC
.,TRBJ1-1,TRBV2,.,CASSRDLQAFF,TGTGCCAGCAGTCGGGATTTACAAGCTTTCTTT
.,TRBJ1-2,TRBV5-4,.,CASSQELTGNYGYTF,TGTGCCAGCAGCCAAGAATTAACGGGGAACTATGGCTACACCTTC
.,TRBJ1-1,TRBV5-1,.,CASSLAGTGVNTEAFF,TGCGCCAGCAGCTTGGCCGGCACAGGAGTGAACACTGAAGCTTTCTTT
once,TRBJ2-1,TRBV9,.,CASSVGRLSYNEQFF,TGTGCCAGCAGCGTAGGACGCCTCTCCTACAATGAGCAGTTCTTC
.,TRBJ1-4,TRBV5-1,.,CASKLDPATNEKLFF,TGCGCCAGCAAACTCGACCCTGCAACTAATGAAAAACTGTTTTTT
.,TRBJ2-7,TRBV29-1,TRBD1,CSVAQGRHEQYF,TGCAGCGTCGCACAGGGGCGACACGAGCAGTACTTC
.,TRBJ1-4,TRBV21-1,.,CASSKGGAGEKLFF,TGTGCCAGCAGCAAAGGTGGCGCCGGTGAAAAACTGTTTTTT
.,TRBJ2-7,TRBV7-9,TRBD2,CASSFRTSGAYEQYF,TGTGCCAGCAGCTTCAGGACTAGCGGGGCCTACGAGCAGTACTTC
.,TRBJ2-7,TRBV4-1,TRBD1,CASSLPGQATYEQYF,TGCGCCAGCAGCCTACCGGGACAGGCAACCTACGAGCAGTACTTC
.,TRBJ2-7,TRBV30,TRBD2,CAWSGARTSGRAYEQYF,TGTGCCTGGAGTGGAGCGAGAACTAGCGGGAGGGCCTACGAGCAGTACTTC
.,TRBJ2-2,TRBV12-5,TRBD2,CASARTGTSEWGTGELFF,TGTGCTAGTGCCCGGACCGGGACTAGCGAGTGGGGCACCGGGGAGCTGTTTTTT
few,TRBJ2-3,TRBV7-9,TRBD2,CASSPGLAGGLDTQYF,TGTGCCAGCAGCCCCGGACTAGCGGGGGGCCTGGATACGCAGTATTTT
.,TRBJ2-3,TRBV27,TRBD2,CASRTGTSGGREYF,TGTGCCAGCAGAACCGGGACTAGCGGGGGGAGGGAGTATTTT
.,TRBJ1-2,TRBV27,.,CASSLWRGDQGIGYGYTF,TGTGCCAGCAGTTTATGGCGCGGGGACCAGGGGATCGGCTATGGCTACACCTTC
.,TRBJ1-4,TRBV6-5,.,CASSYGGTLRGEKLFF,TGTGCCAGCAGTTACGGCGGGACGTTAAGGGGTGAAAAACTGTTTTTT
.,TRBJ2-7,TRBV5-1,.,CASSLHPGSYEQYF,TGCGCCAGCAGCTTGCATCCAGGGAGCTACGAGCAGTACTTC
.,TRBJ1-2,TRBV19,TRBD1,CASSMGRGSQGYGYTF,TGTGCCAGTAGTATGGGCAGGGGGTCTCAAGGCTATGGCTACACCTTC
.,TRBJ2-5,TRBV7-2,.,CASSLAFGETQYF,TGTGCCAGCAGCTTAGCTTTTGGGGAGACCCAGTACTTC